In this sample, the clone carrying this T cell receptor beta chain turned up many times. The antigen is not known. Amplification from RNA transcripts yielded the TCR beta CDR3 regions. The first-round RT-PCR employed HTBI primers together with the Qiagen OneStep RT-PCR kit. A multiplex PCR was then performed as the second round. Using its own MiXCR run on the multiplex PCR reads, TCRdb lists one record per CDR3 protein. The sample records around 1,200,000 distinct CDR3 sequences, about two fifths being singletons. The data stem from a study of Graves' ophthalmopathy and Graves' hyperthyroidism. Findings and limits, study-wide: Stable hyperthyroidism and ophthalmopathy were told apart by a 13-signature model, which achieved roughly 89% sensitivity and around 80% specificity.

The CDR3 length is 18 residues. The ends were cut back, 6 bases at V and 3 bases at J, with 30 bases in the middle. From germline, CDR1 is DFQATT and CDR2 SNEGSKA (reference sequence). Diagnoses were established from clinical symptoms, serum thyroxine, TRAb, thyroid ultrasound and orbital computed tomography. The sequence was obtained from an adult man with Graves' hyperthyroidism. V gene TRBV20-1 combines with J gene TRBJ2-7; D possibly matches TRBD1 or TRBD2 (5 bases each). Sequencing used peripheral blood or thyroid tissue (not recorded which). The CDR3 DNA reads as TGCAGTGCCGCAGGGAAACGGCGCGGAGGCAGGTCGATCTACGAGCAGTACTTC. Amino acid sequence: CSAAGKRRGGRSIYEQYF.